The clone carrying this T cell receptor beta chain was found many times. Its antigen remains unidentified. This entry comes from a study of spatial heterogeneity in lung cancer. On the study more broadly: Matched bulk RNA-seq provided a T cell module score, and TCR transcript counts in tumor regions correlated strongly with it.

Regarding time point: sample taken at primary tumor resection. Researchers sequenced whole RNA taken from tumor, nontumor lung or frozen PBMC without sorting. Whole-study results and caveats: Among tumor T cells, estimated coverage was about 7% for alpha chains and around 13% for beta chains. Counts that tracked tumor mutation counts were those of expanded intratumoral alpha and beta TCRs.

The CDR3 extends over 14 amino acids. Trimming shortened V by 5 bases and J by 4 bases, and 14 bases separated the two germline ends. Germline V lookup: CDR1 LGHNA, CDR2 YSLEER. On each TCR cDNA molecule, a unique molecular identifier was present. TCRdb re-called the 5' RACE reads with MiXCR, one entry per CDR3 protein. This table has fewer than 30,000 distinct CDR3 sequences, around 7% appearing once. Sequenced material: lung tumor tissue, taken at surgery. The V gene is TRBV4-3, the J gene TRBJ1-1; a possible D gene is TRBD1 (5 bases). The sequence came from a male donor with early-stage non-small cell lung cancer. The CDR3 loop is CASSSIREATEAFF. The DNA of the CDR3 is TGCGCCAGCAGCTCCATCAGGGAGGCCACTGAAGCTTTCTTT.